Detailed here is one TCR beta chain. Its antigen is unknown. Profiled with immunoSEQ multiplex PCR; TCRdb holds only in-frame clones, not every one. The profile shows roughly 2,000,000 clones, about 94% of them singletons. This CDR3 is 16 amino acids long. CDR1 is LGHNA, CDR2 YSLEER, per germline. Trimming took off 0 bases at V and 2 bases at J, with 14 bases between the two ends. The data originate from a study of shared clonotypes between healthy human individuals. Findings and limits, study-wide: The four-donor shared clonotypes exceeded non-shared clonotypes in generation probability, with non-shared ones scoring lower.

Naive CD8 populations comprised CD45RO-negative cells positively selected for CCR7, excluding terminally differentiated effector memory CD45RA+ cells. The chain uses TRBV4-3 and TRBJ2-7; weak D call: TRBD1 (6 bases). The clonotype originates from a man between 18 and 29 years old in good health. Some clones in this sample may be carry-over from other donors' samples. The specimen was naive CD8+ T cells from PBMCs. The CDR3 DNA follows: TGCGCCAGCAGCCAAGATTACAGGGTAGTCACCTACGAGCAGTACTTC. It is translated as CASSQDYRVVTYEQYF.